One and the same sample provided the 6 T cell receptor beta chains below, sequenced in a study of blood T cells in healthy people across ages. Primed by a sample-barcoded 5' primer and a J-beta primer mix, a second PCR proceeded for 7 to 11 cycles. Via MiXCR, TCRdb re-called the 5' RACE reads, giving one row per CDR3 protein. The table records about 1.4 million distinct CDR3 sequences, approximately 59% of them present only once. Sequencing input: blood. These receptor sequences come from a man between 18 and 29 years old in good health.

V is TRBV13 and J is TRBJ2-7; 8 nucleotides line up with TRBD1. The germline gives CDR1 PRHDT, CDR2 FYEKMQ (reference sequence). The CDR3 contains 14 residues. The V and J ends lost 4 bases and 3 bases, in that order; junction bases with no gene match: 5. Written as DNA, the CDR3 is TGTGCCAGCAGCTCGACAGGGGATCACTACGAGCAGTACTTC. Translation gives CASSSTGDHYEQYF. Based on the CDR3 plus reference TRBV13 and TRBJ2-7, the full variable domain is AAGVIQSPRHLIKEKRETATLKCYPIPRHDTVYWYQQGPGQDPQFLISFYEKMQSDKGSIPDRFSAQQFSDYHSELNMSSLELGDSALYFCASSSTGDHYEQYFGPGTRLTVT.

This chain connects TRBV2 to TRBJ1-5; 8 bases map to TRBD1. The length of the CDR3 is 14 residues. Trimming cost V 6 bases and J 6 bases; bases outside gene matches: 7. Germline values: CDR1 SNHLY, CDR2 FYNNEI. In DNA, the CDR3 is TGTGCCAGCAGCCACGACAGGGGCGGTCAGCCCCAGCATTTT. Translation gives CASSHDRGGQPQHF.

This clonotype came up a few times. CDR3 DNA sequence: TGCGCCAGCAGCCAAGATTATTTAGCGGGAGGGAGATCATACAATGAGCAGTTCTTC. Its protein product is CASSQDYLAGGRSYNEQFF. The V and J genes are TRBV4-1 and TRBJ2-1, with 11 bases that match TRBD2. After removal of 0 bases from V and 4 bases from J, the junction contained 11 bases not matched to a gene. The CDR3 runs to 19 residues. Germline V CDR1 and CDR2: MGHRA, YSYEKL.

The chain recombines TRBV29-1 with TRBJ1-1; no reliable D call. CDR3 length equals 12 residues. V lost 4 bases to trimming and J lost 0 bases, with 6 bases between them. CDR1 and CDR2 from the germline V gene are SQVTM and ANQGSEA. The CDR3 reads CSVAGLNTEAFF. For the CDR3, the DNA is TGCAGCGTTGCTGGGCTGAACACTGAAGCTTTCTTT. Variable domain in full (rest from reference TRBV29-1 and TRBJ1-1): SAVISQKPSRDICQRGTSLTIQCQVDSQVTMMFWYRQQPGQSLTLIATANQGSEATYESGFVIDKFPISRPNLTFSTLTVSNMSPEDSSIYLCSVAGLNTEAFFGQGTRLTVV.

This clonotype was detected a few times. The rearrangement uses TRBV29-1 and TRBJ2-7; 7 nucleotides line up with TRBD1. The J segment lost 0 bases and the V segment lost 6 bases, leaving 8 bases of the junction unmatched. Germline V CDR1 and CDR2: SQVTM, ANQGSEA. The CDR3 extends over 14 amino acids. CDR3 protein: CSVNLRDSSYEQYF. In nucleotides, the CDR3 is TGCAGCGTCAACCTCCGGGACAGCTCCTACGAGCAGTACTTC.

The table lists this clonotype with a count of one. CDR3 loop: CATQGRWGHEQFF. As DNA, the CDR3 is TGTGCCACGCAGGGACGATGGGGGCATGAGCAGTTCTTC. This chain connects TRBV10-3 to TRBJ2-1; maybe TRBD1 (6 bases). The CDR3 is 13 residues long. Trimming removed 10 bases from V and 8 bases from J, with 18 bases in between. Germline values: CDR1 ENHRY, CDR2 SYGVKD.